The 23 T cell receptor beta chains below come from one sample, sequenced in a study of shared clonotypes between healthy human individuals. Naive CD8 isolation took CD45RO-negative cells positively selected for CCR7 and excluded terminally differentiated effector memory CD45RA+ cells. Only in-frame clones appear in the TCRdb table, and some are missing; sequencing was by immunoSEQ multiplex PCR. The data contain under 700,000 clones, approximately 95% of them singletons. Sequencing input: naive CD8+ T cells sorted from blood. The receptors were gathered from a woman younger than 45 in good health.

V and J are TRBV2 and TRBJ1-2; D call uncertain. This CDR3 spans 11 amino acids. Germline V CDR1 and CDR2: SNHLY, FYNNEI. With 3 bases removed from V and 8 bases from J, the gap between germline ends came to 7 bases. The CDR3 loop is CASSEVRGYTF. In nucleotides, the CDR3 is TGTGCCAGCAGTGAGGTTCGGGGCTACACCTTC.

The chain links TRBV6-1 to TRBJ2-1; D gene ambiguous. The V gene lost 4 bases and the J gene lost 15 bases, with 7 bases spanning the gap. The length of the CDR3 is 9 residues. CDR1 and CDR2 from the germline V gene are MNHNS and SASEGT. The CDR3 DNA sequence: TGTGCCAGCAGTGGTCGGCCGTTCTTC. Amino acids: CASSGRPFF.

The chain has TRBV6-5 and TRBJ2-1; D perhaps matches TRBD1 (6 bases). Germline V gene data show CDR1 as MNHEY and CDR2 as SVGAGI. V lost 8 bases and J lost 2, with 13 bases in between. CDR3 length: 14 amino acids. This CDR3 is CASHTPGAYNEQFF. The CDR3 DNA reads TGTGCCAGCCATACCCCAGGGGCCTACAATGAGCAGTTCTTC.

This clone was recorded once. This rearrangement joins TRBV7-6 to TRBJ2-3, with 8 bases aligning to TRBD2. Germline V gene sequence: CDR1 SGHVS, CDR2 FNYEAQ. Trimming removed 3 bases from V and 1 base from J; junction bases left unmatched: 3. The CDR3 covers 15 residues. The CDR3 nucleotides are TGTGCCAGCAGCTTCATGACTAGCGGCACAGATACGCAGTATTTT. Protein sequence: CASSFMTSGTDTQYF.

The CDR3 bases are TGTGCCACCAGGATGGAACAGGGAACAGGGTCCTACGAGCAGTACTTC. This encodes CATRMEQGTGSYEQYF. This chain connects TRBV15 to TRBJ2-7; TRBD1 is a possible D gene (6 bases). The length of the CDR3 is 16 residues. Germline V CDR1 and CDR2: LNHNV, YYDKDF (reference sequence). Trimming took 6 bases from V and 1 from J, leaving 19 bases between them.

This chain links TRBV9 with TRBJ2-1, with 9 positions matching TRBD2. Germline loops: CDR1 SGDLS, CDR2 YYNGEE. The junction had 7 bases not matched to a gene; V was cut back by 2 bases and J by 7 bases. The CDR3 is 15 amino acids. DNA for the CDR3: TGTGCCAGCAGCGTGGGTAGCGGGAGAAGGAATGAGCAGTTCTTC. Translated: CASSVGSGRRNEQFF.

V usage is TRBV27 and J usage is TRBJ2-1, with 8 positions matching TRBD1. Losses at the gene ends were 6 bases for V and 6 bases for J; bases not matched to a gene: 7. Looked up from germline, CDR1 is MNHEY and CDR2 is SMNVEV (reference sequence). The CDR3 loop spans 14 amino acids. The CDR3: CASSLRTGINEQFF. CDR3 DNA sequence: TGTGCCAGCAGCCTAAGGACAGGGATCAATGAGCAGTTCTTC.

A remark on this clone: Other DNA sequences in the sample encode the same CDR3. CDR3 region: CASSLGGSNQPQHF. Written as DNA, the CDR3 is TGTGCCAGCAGCCTGGGGGGTAGCAATCAGCCCCAGCATTTT. V and J are TRBV28 and TRBJ1-5, with D tentatively TRBD1 (5 bases). V gave up 6 bases and J gave up 0 bases, with 9 bases separating them. Germline V gives CDR1 MDHEN, CDR2 SYDVKM. CDR3 length equals 14 residues.

The chain couples TRBV4-1 to TRBJ1-2; D is uncertain. V shed 0 bases and J shed 5 bases, with 13 bases lying between them. This CDR3 spans 15 amino acids. The germline CDR1 and CDR2 sequences are MGHRA and YSYEKL. The CDR3 bases are TGCGCCAGCAGCCAAGACTATGAGGGTTTGTATGGCTACACCTTC. Translated: CASSQDYEGLYGYTF.

V is TRBV28 and J is TRBJ1-5; 10 nucleotides align to TRBD1. The V segment lost 6 bases and the J segment 4 bases; nucleotides outside the gene matches: 6. From germline, CDR1 is MDHEN and CDR2 SYDVKM. This CDR3 region has 15 residues. This CDR3 is CASSREGQGNQPQHF. The CDR3 DNA reads TGTGCCAGCAGCCGCGAGGGACAGGGGAATCAGCCCCAGCATTTT.

The chain combines TRBV6-5 with TRBJ1-2, with D uncertain. The CDR3 has 13 amino acids. The V gene's germline CDR1 is MNHEY and CDR2 SVGAGI. V lost 2 bases to trimming and J lost 8 bases, with 12 bases between them. CDR3 loop: CASSYGAGAGYTF. CDR3 coding DNA: TGTGCCAGCAGTTACGGAGCAGGAGCGGGCTACACCTTC.

The CDR3 nucleotides are TGTGCCAGCAGCGCCACTAGCGGGTGGCCCACAGATACGCAGTATTTT. This gives the protein CASSATSGWPTDTQYF. The V and J genes are TRBV11-3 and TRBJ2-3; 9 positions match TRBD2. Germline CDR1 is SGHNT and CDR2 is YENEEA. Losses at the gene ends were 5 bases for V and 2 bases for J; bases not matched to a gene: 8. CDR3 length equals 16 residues. Drawing the rest from reference TRBV11-3 and TRBJ2-3, the complete variable domain is EAGVVQSPRYKIIEKKQPVAFWCNPISGHNTLYWYLQNLGQGPELLIRYENEEAVDDSQLPKDRFSAERLKGVDSTLKIQPAELGDSAVYLCASSATSGWPTDTQYFGPGTRLTVL.

This clone was recorded once. The V gene is TRBV11-2, the J gene TRBJ2-7; D may match TRBD1 or TRBD2 (5 bases each). Trimming removed 5 bases from V and 7 bases from J, with 30 bases in between. The CDR3 is 18 amino acids. Germline V gene lookup returns CDR1 SGHAT and CDR2 FQNNGV. Here the CDR3 reads CASSPGTLLPTYENEQYF. The DNA for the CDR3 is TGTGCCAGCAGCCCCGGGACCCTCTTACCAACCTACGAGAATGAGCAGTACTTC.

This chain joins TRBV5-8 and TRBJ1-1, with 7 positions matching TRBD1. The CDR3 consists of 15 residues. From germline, CDR1 is SGHTS and CDR2 YDEGEE. J was trimmed by 2 bases and V by 4 bases; bases with no gene match: 8. In nucleotides, the CDR3 is TGTGCCAGCAGCCCACGACAGGGCATCAACACTGAAGCTTTCTTT. This encodes CASSPRQGINTEAFF.

This chain uses TRBV5-8 with TRBJ1-2; D gene ambiguous. Germline-derived CDR1 and CDR2 are SGHTS and YDEGEE. The length of the CDR3 is 15 residues. V was pared by 7 bases and J by 5 bases, with 21 bases between. CDR3 nucleotides: TGTGCCAGCCTATGGACGTTAGCTTATCCTTATGGCTACACCTTC. It specifies CASLWTLAYPYGYTF.

V is TRBV5-6 and J is TRBJ2-7; TRBD2 matches at 7 bases. The CDR3 is 15 amino acids. Germline assignment: CDR1 SGHDT and CDR2 YYEEEE. The trim removed 4 bases at V and 1 base at J, leaving 8 bases unmatched. The CDR3 DNA follows: TGTGCCAGCAGCCCCGGCACTAGCGTTTCCTACGAGCAGTACTTC. This encodes CASSPGTSVSYEQYF.

CDR3 sequence reads: CASSPGSKNIQYF. The CDR3 DNA reads TGTGCCAGCTCACCAGGCAGCAAAAACATTCAGTACTTC. V usage is TRBV18 and J usage is TRBJ2-4; no clear D. This CDR3 spans 13 amino acids. Germline V gene sequence: CDR1 KGHSH, CDR2 LQKENI. V lost 2 bases and J lost 3, with 5 bases in between.

This CDR3 reads CASNGAWRTSGLYEQYF. The CDR3 DNA reads as TGTGCCAGCAATGGGGCGTGGCGGACTAGCGGCCTCTACGAGCAGTACTTC. The chain uses TRBV28 and TRBJ2-7; 10 bases align to TRBD2. The CDR3 runs 17 residues. After removal of 7 bases from V and 3 bases from J, the junction contained 15 bases not matched to a gene. Germline CDR1 reads MDHEN; CDR2 reads SYDVKM.

The chain joins TRBV6-1 to TRBJ1-5; D is unresolved. CDR3 length equals 16 residues. V dropped 0 bases and J dropped 0 bases, with 9 bases sitting between them. Germline lookup yields CDR1 MNHNS and CDR2 SASEGT. The CDR3: CASSEAAGYSNQPQHF. CDR3 bases: TGTGCCAGCAGTGAAGCGGCCGGCTATAGCAATCAGCCCCAGCATTTT.

The J gene is TRBJ2-5, the V gene TRBV4-2, with 8 bases matching TRBD2. The J call is in doubt because the DNA end fits TRBJ2-7 better. The CDR3 sequence is 16 residues long. CDR1 LGHNA and CDR2 YNFKEQ come from the germline V gene. CDR3 residues: CASSPSTGGGTYEQYF. CDR3 sequence (DNA): TGTGCCAGCAGCCCCTCGACCGGGGGGGGAACCTACGAGCAGTACTTC.

The V call is TRBV2, the J call TRBJ2-3; 13 nucleotides line up with TRBD2. This CDR3 comprises 18 residues. From germline, CDR1 is SNHLY and CDR2 FYNNEI. The junction had 10 bases not matched to a gene; V was cut back by 6 bases and J by 1 base. The CDR3 DNA follows: TGTGCCAGCAGGAAAGGGACTAGCGGGAACATAGGCACAGATACGCAGTATTTT. Translated: CASRKGTSGNIGTDTQYF.

Written as DNA, the CDR3 is TGTGCCAGCAGTGACATCCTCGGCAGATCCAACTATGGCTACACCTTC. As protein: CASSDILGRSNYGYTF. The chain is built from TRBV2 and TRBJ1-2; no clear D. V was shortened by 3 bases and J by 2 bases, with 16 bases between the two germline ends. The germline CDR1 and CDR2 sequences are SNHLY and FYNNEI. The CDR3 runs to 16 residues.

The genes are TRBV14 and TRBJ2-1; 9 bases align to TRBD1. Germline V CDR1 and CDR2: SGHDN, FVKESK. The J segment lost 4 bases and the V segment lost 10 bases, leaving 8 bases of the junction unmatched. CDR3 length equals 14 residues. CDR3 sequence: CATKQGAEYNEQFF. The CDR3 nucleotides read TGTGCCACCAAACAGGGGGCGGAATACAATGAGCAGTTCTTC.